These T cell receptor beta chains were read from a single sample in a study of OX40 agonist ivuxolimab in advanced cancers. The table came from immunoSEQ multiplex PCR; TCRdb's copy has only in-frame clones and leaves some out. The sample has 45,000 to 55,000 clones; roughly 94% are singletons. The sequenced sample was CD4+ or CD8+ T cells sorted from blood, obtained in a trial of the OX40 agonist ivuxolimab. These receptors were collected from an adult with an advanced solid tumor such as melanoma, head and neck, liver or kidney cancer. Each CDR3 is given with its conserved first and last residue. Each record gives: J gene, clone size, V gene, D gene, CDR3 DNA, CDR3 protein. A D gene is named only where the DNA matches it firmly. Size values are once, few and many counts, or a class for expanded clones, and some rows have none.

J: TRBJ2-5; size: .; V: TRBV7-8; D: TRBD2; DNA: TGTGCCAGCAGCCAGGGAGCGGGGGGCACCCTACGAACCCAGTACTTC; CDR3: CASSQGAGGTLRTQYF
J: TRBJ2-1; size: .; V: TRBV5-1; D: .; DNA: TGCGCCAGCAGAATGGCAGGTAATGAGCAGTTCTTC; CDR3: CASRMAGNEQFF
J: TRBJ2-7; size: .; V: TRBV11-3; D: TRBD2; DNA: TGTGCCAGCAGCTTAGGGGGGGGTAACTACGAGCAGTACTTC; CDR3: CASSLGGGNYEQYF
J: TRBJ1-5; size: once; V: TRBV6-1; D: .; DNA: TGTGCCAGCAGTGAAGTGTCATTAAGTCAGCCCCAGCATTTT; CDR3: CASSEVSLSQPQHF
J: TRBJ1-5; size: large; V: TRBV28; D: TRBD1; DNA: TGTGCCAGCAGTCCCTGGACAGGGGGCTCGCAGCCCCAGCATTTT; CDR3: CASSPWTGGSQPQHF
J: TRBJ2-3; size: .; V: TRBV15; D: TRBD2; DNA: TGTGCCACCAGCAGAGATCGTGAGCGGGAGTGGACAGATACGCAGTATTTT; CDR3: CATSRDREREWTDTQYF
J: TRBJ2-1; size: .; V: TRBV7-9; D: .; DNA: TGTGCCAGCAGCTTGAGTCAGGGGTCACGCCACAATGAGCAGTTCTTC; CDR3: CASSLSQGSRHNEQFF
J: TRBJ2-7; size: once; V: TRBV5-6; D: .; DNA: TGTGCCAGCAGCTTAGGCGCCTCCTACGAGCAGTACTTC; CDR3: CASSLGASYEQYF
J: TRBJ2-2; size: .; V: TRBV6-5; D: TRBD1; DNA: TGTGCCAGCAGTCTGGACAGGGAATTCGGGGAGCTGTTTTTT; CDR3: CASSLDREFGELFF
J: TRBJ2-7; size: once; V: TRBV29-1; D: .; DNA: TGCAGCGTTGTTAGCGGACCCTACGAGCAGTACTTC; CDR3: CSVVSGPYEQYF
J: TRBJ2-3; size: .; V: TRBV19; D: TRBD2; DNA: TGTGCCAGTACATTCGGAGCGGGAGTCCCAGATACGCAGTATTTT; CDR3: CASTFGAGVPDTQYF
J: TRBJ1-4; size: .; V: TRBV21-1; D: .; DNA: TGTGCCAGCAGCCTAACGGCAGTCGAACTTCCAACTAATGAAAAACTGTTTTTT; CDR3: CASSLTAVELPTNEKLFF
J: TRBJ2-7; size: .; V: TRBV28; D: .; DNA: TGTGCCAGCAGTGGGATTGAGCAGTACTTC; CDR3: CASSGIEQYF
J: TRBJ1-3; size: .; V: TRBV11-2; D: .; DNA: TGTGCCAGCAGCCCTCAGGGAGGGCTTGCTGGAAACACCATATATTTT; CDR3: CASSPQGGLAGNTIYF
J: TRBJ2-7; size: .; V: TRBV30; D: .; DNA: TGTGCCTGGAGCGCCCCTTGGGAAGGCAACGAGCAGTACTTC; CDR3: CAWSAPWEGNEQYF
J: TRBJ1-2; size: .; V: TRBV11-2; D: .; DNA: TGTGCCAGCAGCTCAAATCAGGGGCGAAATTACTATGGCTACACCTTC; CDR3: CASSSNQGRNYYGYTF
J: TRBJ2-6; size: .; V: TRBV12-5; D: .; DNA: TGTGCTAGTGGAGACCCCTTCTCTGGGGCCAACGTCCTGACTTTC; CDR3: CASGDPFSGANVLTF
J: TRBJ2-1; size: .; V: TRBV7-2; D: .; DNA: TGTGCCAGCAGCTTAAAGGGGGGTAGCTCCTACAATGAGCAGTTCTTC; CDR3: CASSLKGGSSYNEQFF
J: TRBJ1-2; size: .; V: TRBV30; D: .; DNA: TGTGCCTGGGATGGGGGACAATCCGGTGGCTATGGCTACACCTTC; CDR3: CAWDGGQSGGYGYTF
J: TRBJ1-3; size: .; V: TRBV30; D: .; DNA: TGTGCCTGGACAAGCTCTGGAAACACCATATATTTT; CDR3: CAWTSSGNTIYF
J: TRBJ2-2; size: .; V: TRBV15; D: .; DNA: TGTGCCACCAGCAGAGAGTCCCCTGGCGGGGAGCTGTTTTTT; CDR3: CATSRESPGGELFF
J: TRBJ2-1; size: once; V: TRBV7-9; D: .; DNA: TGTGCCAGCAGCTTAGAACTACAACGGGATGAGCAGTTCTTC; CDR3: CASSLELQRDEQFF
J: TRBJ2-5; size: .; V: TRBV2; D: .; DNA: TGTGCCAGCAGTATCAGGGACCTAGAGACCCAGTACTTC; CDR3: CASSIRDLETQYF
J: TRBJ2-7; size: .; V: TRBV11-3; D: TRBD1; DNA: TGTGCCAGCAGCTTTAGAGGGGGCGGCTCCTACGAGCAGTACTTC; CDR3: CASSFRGGGSYEQYF
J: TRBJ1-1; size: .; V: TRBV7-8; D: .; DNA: TGTGCCAGCAGCCCTATTCAGGGGAACACTGAAGCTTTCTTT; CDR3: CASSPIQGNTEAFF
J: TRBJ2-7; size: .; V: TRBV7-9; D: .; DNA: TGTGCCAGCAGCCCAGGGACGCCCGAGCAGTACTTC; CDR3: CASSPGTPEQYF
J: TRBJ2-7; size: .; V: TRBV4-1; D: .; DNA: TGCGCCAGCAGCCAAGGAGAGACTAGTACCTACGAGCAGTACTTC; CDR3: CASSQGETSTYEQYF
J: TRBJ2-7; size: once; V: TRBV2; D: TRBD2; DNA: TGTGCCAGCAGTGTGCTAGCGGGAGATTACGAGCAGTACTTC; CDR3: CASSVLAGDYEQYF
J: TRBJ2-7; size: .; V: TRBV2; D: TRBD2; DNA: TGTGCCAGCAGCGGCGGGGGAACCTACGAGCAGTACTTC; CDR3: CASSGGGTYEQYF
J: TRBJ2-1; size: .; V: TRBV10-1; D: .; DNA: TGCGCCAGCAGCCCACAGGGAAGCAATGAGCAGTTCTTC; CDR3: CASSPQGSNEQFF
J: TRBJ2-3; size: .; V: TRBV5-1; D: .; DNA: TGCGCCAGCAGCTTGCCGGCAGCTAGCACAGATACGCAGTATTTT; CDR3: CASSLPAASTDTQYF
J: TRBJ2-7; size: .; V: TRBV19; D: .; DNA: TGTGCCAGTAGTATGCCAGAAAGCGAGCAGTACTTC; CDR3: CASSMPESEQYF
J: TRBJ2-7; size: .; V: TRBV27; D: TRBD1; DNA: TGTGCCAGCAGTTTCAAGACAGGGTCCTACGAGCAGTACTTC; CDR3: CASSFKTGSYEQYF
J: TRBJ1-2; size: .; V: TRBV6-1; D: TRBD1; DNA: TGTGCCAGCAGTGGACGGACAGGAGGGGTCGAGGTATGGGGCTACACCTTC; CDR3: CASSGRTGGVEVWGYTF
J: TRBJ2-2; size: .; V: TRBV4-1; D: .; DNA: TGCGCCAGCAGCCTAGAGGAGGGGGGCGAGAACACCGGGGAGCTGTTTTTT; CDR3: CASSLEEGGENTGELFF
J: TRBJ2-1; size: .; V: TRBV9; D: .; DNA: TGTGCCAGCAGCGTAGTTGTAGGGGACTGGAATGAGCAGTTCTTC; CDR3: CASSVVVGDWNEQFF
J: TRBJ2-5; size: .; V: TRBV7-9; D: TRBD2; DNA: TGTGCCAGCAGCTGGGGGGCTAGCGGGAGGGCCGAGTCTGAGACCCAGTACTTC; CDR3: CASSWGASGRAESETQYF
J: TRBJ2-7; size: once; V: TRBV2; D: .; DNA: TGTGCCACCCAAGGGCAGGGCGAGCAGTACTTC; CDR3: CATQGQGEQYF
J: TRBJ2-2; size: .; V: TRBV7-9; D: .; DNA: TGTGCCAGCAGCTTAGAGGGCGCGATCTTGCAGCTGTTTTTT; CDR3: CASSLEGAILQLFF
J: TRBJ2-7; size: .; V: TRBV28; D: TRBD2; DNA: TGTGCCAGCAGTTCCTTCTCGACGGGACTAGCGGTACCCTCCTACGAGCAGTACTTC; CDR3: CASSSFSTGLAVPSYEQYF
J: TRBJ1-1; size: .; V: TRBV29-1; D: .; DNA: TGCAGCGTTGAAGTGTATGTTTTGAACACTGAAGCTTTCTTT; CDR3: CSVEVYVLNTEAFF
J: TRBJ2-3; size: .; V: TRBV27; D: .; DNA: TGTGCCAGCACGAGGGCCCTCACAGATACGCAGTATTTT; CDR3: CASTRALTDTQYF
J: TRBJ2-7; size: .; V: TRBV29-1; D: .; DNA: TGCAGCGTTACGGGTGAAGATAAAGCCTACGAGCAGTACTTC; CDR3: CSVTGEDKAYEQYF
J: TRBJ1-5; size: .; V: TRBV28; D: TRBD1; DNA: TGTGCCAGCACCTTGGTCAGGGGGGACCAGCCCCAGCATTTT; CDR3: CASTLVRGDQPQHF